This TCR beta chain comes out of a study of blood T cell repertoires in COVID-19. Study information: COVID-19 samples, acute and convalescent, were from the United States, Italy and Spain. In each case, the material was cDNA or gDNA derived from T cells, B-cell-depleted T cells, or PBMCs.

Original processing methods: By means of reference gene primer amplification, nucleated cell counts were estimated. Here immunoSEQ multiplex PCR was the method, and the copy in TCRdb shows in-frame clones only, minus some. Clone size and V and J calls were adopted from that table, with D and trimming inferred from the DNA. The sample carries around 90,000 clones, around four fifths recorded once. V was pared by 5 bases and J by 5 bases, with 4 bases of the junction left unmatched. The V gene's germline CDR1 is SGHRS and CDR2 YFSETQ. This CDR3 comprises 14 residues. What was sequenced was peripheral blood. The chain carries TRBV5-1 and TRBJ1-4; 9 nucleotides align to TRBD1. The clonotype comes from a woman aged 70-85 years with active or convalescent COVID-19. Here the CDR3 DNA reads TGCGCCAGCAGGGCCGGGACAGGGAATGAAAAACTGTTTTTT. Translated, it gives CASRAGTGNEKLFF.